This TCR beta chain comes out of a study of blood T cell repertoires in COVID-19. The CDR3 length is 16 residues. The V end lost 3 bases, the J end lost 0 bases, and 15 bases lay between the germline ends. Germline V gives CDR1 MDHEN, CDR2 SYDVKM. Clones were sequenced by immunoSEQ multiplex PCR, and TCRdb holds only the in-frame ones, with some missing. Among around 200,000 clones listed, roughly 89% were seen once. This rearrangement joins TRBV28 to TRBJ2-7, with D unclear. The receptor was isolated from a woman in her thirties or forties with acute COVID-19. Sequencing was carried out using PBMCs or T cells enriched from blood (not recorded which). CDR3: CASSFTLSSLSYEQYF. The CDR3 bases are TGTGCCAGCAGTTTTACTTTATCATCCCTCTCCTACGAGCAGTACTTC. The entire variable domain, with the rest obtained from reference TRBV28 and TRBJ2-7, is as follows: DVKVTQSSRYLVKRTGEKVFLECVQDMDHENMFWYRQDPGLGLRLIYFSYDVKMKEKGDIPEGYSVSREKKERFSLILESASTNQTSMYLCASSFTLSSLSYEQYFGPGTRLTVT.